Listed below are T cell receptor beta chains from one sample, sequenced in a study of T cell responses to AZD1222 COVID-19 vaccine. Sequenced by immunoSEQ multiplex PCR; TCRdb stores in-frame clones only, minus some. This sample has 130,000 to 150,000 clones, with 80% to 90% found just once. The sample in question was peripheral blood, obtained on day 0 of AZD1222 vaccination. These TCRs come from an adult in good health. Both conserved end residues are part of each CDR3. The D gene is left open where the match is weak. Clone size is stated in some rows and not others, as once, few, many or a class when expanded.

CASSFGNRVQEEAFF TGTGCCAGCAGTTTTGGTAACAGGGTGCAGGAGGAAGCTTTCTTT TRBV27 NA TRBJ1-1 NA
CATSRKAGSSYEQYF TGTGCCACCAGCAGGAAGGCTGGGTCCTCCTACGAGCAGTACTTC TRBV15 NA TRBJ2-7 NA
CASSLDRGLISYEQYF TGTGCCAGCAGTTTAGACAGGGGGTTAATCTCCTACGAGCAGTACTTC TRBV27 TRBD1 TRBJ2-7 NA
CASSVGRGQGNTIYF TGTGCCAGCAGCGTAGGACGGGGGCAGGGAAACACCATATATTTT TRBV9 NA TRBJ1-3 NA
CASSFQIGLEQFF TGTGCCAGCAGTTTTCAGATAGGACTAGAGCAGTTCTTC TRBV12-3/TRBV12-4 NA TRBJ2-1 NA
CASSPGPMNEKLFF TGTGCCAGCAGCCCGGGACCGATGAATGAAAAACTGTTTTTT TRBV28 NA TRBJ1-4 NA
CASSLVSTPHEQYF TGTGCCAGCAGCCTGGTCTCGACTCCTCACGAGCAGTACTTC TRBV7-9 NA TRBJ2-7 NA
CASSLKGGGTDTQYF TGTGCCAGCAGCTTGAAAGGGGGGGGCACAGATACGCAGTATTTT TRBV5-4 NA TRBJ2-3 NA
CASSQRDTYGYTF TGTGCCAGCAGCCAGAGGGACACCTATGGCTACACCTTC TRBV3-1/TRBV3-2 NA TRBJ1-2 NA
CASSLEVPGTQPQHF TGTGCCAGCAGCTTAGAAGTACCAGGGACCCAGCCCCAGCATTTT TRBV7-8 NA TRBJ1-5 few
CAATDPGKHQPQHF TGTGCCGCGACCGACCCGGGGAAACATCAGCCCCAGCATTTT TRBV6-6 NA TRBJ1-5 NA
CASRGDREFF TGTGCCAGCAGGGGGGACAGGGAGTTCTTC TRBV6-5 TRBD1 TRBJ2-7 NA
CASSRTPRDLSGETQYF TGTGCCAGCAGCCGAACCCCCCGGGACTTGTCGGGGGAGACCCAGTACTTC TRBV3-1/TRBV3-2 NA TRBJ2-5 once
CATSRDASGGNEKLFF TGTGCCACCAGCAGAGACGCGTCCGGAGGTAATGAAAAACTGTTTTTT TRBV15 NA TRBJ1-4 NA